Listed here are 26 T cell receptor beta chains from one sample, sequenced in a study of cytomegalovirus exposure and HLA in healthy donors. In the PCR, 60 Vbeta and 13 Jbeta primers were used. TCRdb's table, derived via immunoSEQ multiplex PCR, lists solely in-frame clones and lacks some. The data hold under 200,000 clones, with roughly four fifths observed a single time. Material: PBMCs. Receptor source: a woman aged 45 to 65 in good health and CMV-seropositive.

This chain uses TRBV5-1 with TRBJ2-1; 11 nucleotides line up with TRBD2. The length of the CDR3 is 14 residues. Germline trimming cut 4 bases from V and 5 bases from J; bases unmatched to any gene: 2. Germline CDR1 SGHRS, CDR2 YFSETQ. CDR3 DNA: TGCGCCAGCAGCCAGGGACTAGCGGACAATGAGCAGTTCTTC. Translated: CASSQGLADNEQFF.

The rearrangement joins TRBV5-1 to TRBJ1-3; D unresolved. V shed 3 bases and J shed 0 bases, with 10 bases lying between them. Looked up from germline, CDR1 is SGHRS and CDR2 is YFSETQ. The CDR3 covers 15 residues. CDR3 DNA: TGCGCCAGCAGCTCAACAGCTCTCTCTGGAAACACCATATATTTT. It encodes CASSSTALSGNTIYF.

The chain combines TRBV6-1 with TRBJ2-7, with D perhaps matching TRBD1 (5 bases). Trimming took off 0 bases at V and 5 bases at J, with 11 bases between the two ends. In germline, CDR1 is MNHNS, CDR2 SASEGT. There are 14 residues in the CDR3. The CDR3 nucleotides are TGTGCCAGCAGTGAAGCCGGGCAGGGCGACGAGCAGTACTTC. It translates to CASSEAGQGDEQYF.

Only one count was recorded for this clone. The V call is TRBV2, the J call TRBJ1-2; unclear D gene. CDR3 length: 11 residues. Trimming removed 1 base from V and 6 bases from J, with 3 bases in between. Germline lookup yields CDR1 SNHLY and CDR2 FYNNEI. The CDR3, as DNA: TGTGCCAGCAGTGAAGGCGATGGCTACACCTTC. It yields the protein CASSEGDGYTF.

The chain employs TRBV6-5 and TRBJ1-1; 10 nucleotides align to TRBD1. Germline V gene lookup returns CDR1 MNHEY and CDR2 SVGAGI. The CDR3 has 16 residues. Trimming at V came to 2 bases and at J to 4 bases, leaving 7 bases not matched to a gene. This chain's CDR3 is CASSYPTGGSGTEAFF. The CDR3, as DNA: TGTGCCAGCAGTTACCCGACAGGGGGCTCGGGCACTGAAGCTTTCTTT.

The chain joins TRBV7-3 to TRBJ2-5, with a weak D call TRBD1 (7 bases). The V end was cut by 5 bases, the J end by 5 bases, with 15 bases between. The germline gives CDR1 SGHTA, CDR2 FQGTGA. The CDR3 spans 14 residues. The CDR3 nucleotides read TGTGCCAGCAGCCCAGGGGGGAATGTGGAGACCCAGTACTTC. Translation gives CASSPGGNVETQYF.

The genes are TRBV5-6 and TRBJ1-2, with a tentative D call TRBD1 (6 bases). Germline V gene lookup returns CDR1 SGHDT and CDR2 YYEEEE. Trimming removed 2 bases at V and 5 bases at J, with 10 bases between. The CDR3 is 13 residues long. CDR3: CASSLSDRYGYTF. Here the CDR3 DNA reads TGTGCCAGCAGCTTATCGGACAGATATGGCTACACCTTC.

This clone has just a few counts. This chain links TRBV6-5 with TRBJ2-3, with D perhaps TRBD1 (6 bases). CDR1 is MNHEY, CDR2 SVGAGI, per germline. Trimming took 2 bases from V and 5 from J, leaving 11 bases between them. The CDR3 runs to 14 residues. The CDR3, as DNA: TGTGCCAGCAGTTACGAGGGGGTCGGAGATACGCAGTATTTT. This encodes CASSYEGVGDTQYF.

This clone came up once. This chain joins TRBV5-4 and TRBJ1-3; TRBD1 agrees at 7 bases. Germline trimming cut 0 bases from V and 2 bases from J; bases unmatched to any gene: 2. The CDR3 contains 15 residues. The germline V gene encodes CDR1 SGHNT and CDR2 YYREEE (reference sequence). The CDR3, as DNA: TGTGCCAGCAGCTTGGCCGGACAGGCTGGAAACACCATATATTTT. Translation: CASSLAGQAGNTIYF.

The chain links TRBV7-9 to TRBJ1-4, with a tentative D call TRBD1 (5 bases). The CDR3 runs to 15 residues. Germline lookup yields CDR1 SEHNR and CDR2 FQNEAQ (reference sequence). V gave up 5 bases and J gave up 8 bases, with 18 bases separating them. The CDR3 nucleotides are TGTGCCAGCAGCCCCCTGGGGGGTGTAGGGGAAAAACTGTTTTTT. Translated: CASSPLGGVGEKLFF.

The chain has TRBV4-1 and TRBJ2-3; D unclear. V lost 4 bases to trimming and J lost 0 bases, with 5 bases between them. The germline V gene has CDR1 MGHRA and CDR2 YSYEKL. There are 13 residues in the CDR3. The CDR3 is CASSRPSTDTQYF. In DNA, the CDR3 is TGCGCCAGCAGCCGGCCTAGCACAGATACGCAGTATTTT.

This clone has only one observation. The chain joins TRBV5-1 to TRBJ1-1; the D gene is possibly TRBD1 (6 bases). The germline gives CDR1 SGHRS, CDR2 YFSETQ. Trimming left V 0 bases short and J 4 bases short, with 10 bases between. The CDR3 sequence is 14 residues long. The CDR3 loop reads CASSLEQGSTEAFF. The CDR3 nucleotides read TGCGCCAGCAGCTTGGAACAGGGTAGCACTGAAGCTTTCTTT.

The chain couples TRBV7-9 to TRBJ1-1; 7 nucleotides line up with TRBD1. This CDR3 region has 17 residues. Germline V lookup: CDR1 SEHNR, CDR2 FQNEAQ (reference sequence). Trimming removed 5 bases from V and 4 bases from J; junction bases left unmatched: 16. CDR3 in amino acids: CASSPDSGDSKGTEAFF. For the CDR3, the DNA is TGTGCCAGCAGCCCTGACTCGGGGGACAGCAAGGGCACTGAAGCTTTCTTT.

This chain connects TRBV4-1 to TRBJ2-5; D unresolved. The germline V gene has CDR1 MGHRA and CDR2 YSYEKL. This CDR3 region has 15 residues. Trimming shortened V by 4 bases and J by 1 base, and 13 bases separated the two germline ends. This CDR3 reads CASSRFARLQETQYF. The CDR3 region has the DNA TGCGCCAGCAGCCGATTCGCCCGACTCCAAGAGACCCAGTACTTC.

The V call is TRBV4-2, the J call TRBJ2-1, with 9 positions matching TRBD1. The CDR3 contains 15 residues. The V and J ends lost 2 bases and 7 bases, in that order; junction bases with no gene match: 6. The V gene's germline CDR1 is LGHNA and CDR2 YNFKEQ. The CDR3 region has the DNA TGTGCCAGCAGCCAAAGTTCTGGACAGGGGAATGAGCAGTTCTTC. Its protein is CASSQSSGQGNEQFF.

This clone was seen more than once but under ten times. V usage is TRBV19 and J usage is TRBJ2-7, with a tentative D call TRBD1 (5 bases). The CDR3 runs to 16 residues. V was shortened by 5 bases and J by 2 bases, with 19 bases between the two germline ends. Germline V gene data show CDR1 as LNHDA and CDR2 as SQIVND (reference sequence). Written as DNA, the CDR3 is TGTGCCAGTAGTTTACCGAGGACACATACCGCCTACGAGCAGTACTTC. Its protein product is CASSLPRTHTAYEQYF. The whole variable domain, filled in from reference TRBV19 and TRBJ2-7, reads DGGITQSPKYLFRKEGQNVTLSCEQNLNHDAMYWYRQDPGQGLRLIYYSQIVNDFQKGDIAEGYSVSREKKESFPLTVTSAQKNPTAFYLCASSLPRTHTAYEQYFGPGTRLTVT.

This clone was observed a handful of times. The rearrangement uses TRBV5-6 and TRBJ2-7; D unclear. Trimming cost V 0 bases and J 4 bases, with 20 bases left between them. Germline-derived CDR1 and CDR2 are SGHDT and YYEEEE. The CDR3 is 17 amino acids. CDR3 region: CASSLARTVSRPYEQYF. The CDR3 coding sequence is TGTGCCAGCAGCTTGGCCAGAACAGTGTCAAGGCCGTACGAGCAGTACTTC.

The rearrangement links TRBV4-2 to TRBJ2-1; the match to TRBD2 covers 8 bases. V shed 0 bases, J shed 3 bases, and the junction held 4 bases outside the gene matches. Germline V CDR1 and CDR2: LGHNA, YNFKEQ. There are 16 residues in the CDR3. The CDR3 sequence: CASSQDPTSGYNEQFF. Written as DNA, the CDR3 is TGTGCCAGCAGCCAAGATCCTACTAGCGGCTACAATGAGCAGTTCTTC.

V is TRBV7-2 and J is TRBJ2-5; TRBD2 matches 7 bases. The CDR3 is 15 residues long. Germline V CDR1 and CDR2: SGHTA, FQGNSA. V dropped 2 bases and J dropped 5; count of bases not matched to a gene: 8. The CDR3 DNA is TGTGCCAGCAGCTTAACAGCGGGGCTCCGGGAGACCCAGTACTTC. Amino acid sequence: CASSLTAGLRETQYF. Full variable domain (outside the CDR3, taken from reference TRBV7-2 and TRBJ2-5): GAGVSQSPSNKVTEKGKDVELRCDPISGHTALYWYRQSLGQGLEFLIYFQGNSAPDKSGLPSDRFSAERTGGSVSTLTIQRTQQEDSAVYLCASSLTAGLRETQYFGPGTRLLVL.

The chain carries TRBV27 and TRBJ1-2; D ambiguous. There are 14 residues in the CDR3. Trimming pared 4 bases from V and 4 bases from J, leaving 13 bases between. Germline V gene lookup returns CDR1 MNHEY and CDR2 SMNVEV (reference sequence). The CDR3 sequence: CASSSGGLGYGYTF. For the CDR3, the DNA is TGTGCCAGCAGTTCCGGCGGTCTGGGCTATGGCTACACCTTC.

V gene TRBV19 combines with J gene TRBJ2-7; 9 bases map to TRBD2. V shed 5 bases and J 1 base; nucleotides not matched to a gene: 9. The CDR3 sequence is 16 residues long. CDR1 and CDR2 (germline): LNHDA, SQIVND (reference sequence). In DNA form, the CDR3 reads TGTGCCAGTAGTTCCCTTAGCGGGGGTCGTTCCTACGAGCAGTACTTC. Translated: CASSSLSGGRSYEQYF.

The chain combines TRBV7-8 with TRBJ1-1, with a possible D match to TRBD1 (6 bases). Trimming left V 5 bases short and J 4 bases short, with 14 bases between. Germline loops: CDR1 SGHVS, CDR2 FQNEAQ. The CDR3 is 14 amino acids. In DNA, the CDR3 is TGTGCCAGCAGCCCGCCTGGGGACATCACTGAAGCTTTCTTT. Translation gives CASSPPGDITEAFF.

This clone was recorded once. Here the CDR3 DNA reads TGTGCCAGCAGAATACGGGACATTTACACCGGGGAGCTGTTTTTT. Its protein is CASRIRDIYTGELFF. The chain has TRBV4-2 and TRBJ2-2, with a weak D call TRBD1 (6 bases). The V end was cut by 6 bases, the J end by 3 bases, with 14 bases between. Germline assignment: CDR1 LGHNA and CDR2 YNFKEQ. This CDR3 has 15 residues.

By share, this clone ranks as medium-sized. This rearrangement joins TRBV6-1 to TRBJ2-6; D is unclear. The CDR3 has 15 residues. V was shortened by 2 bases and J by 0 bases, with 5 bases between the two germline ends. Germline CDR1 is MNHNS and CDR2 is SASEGT. CDR3 region: CASSEWLSGANVLTF. CDR3 DNA sequence: TGTGCCAGCAGTGAATGGCTCTCTGGGGCCAACGTCCTGACTTTC.

The chain has TRBV6-5 and TRBJ1-2; D remains ambiguous. The CDR3 loop spans 14 amino acids. Germline assignment: CDR1 MNHEY and CDR2 SVGAGI. Trimming cost V 2 bases and J 7 bases, with 14 bases left between them. The CDR3: CASSYNQAGGGYTF. The CDR3 nucleotides are TGTGCCAGCAGTTACAATCAGGCCGGAGGTGGCTACACCTTC.

The sample holds one count of this clone. The chain has TRBV6-5 and TRBJ2-5; 10 bases are a match to TRBD2. In germline, CDR1 is MNHEY, CDR2 SVGAGI. Trimming removed 8 bases from V and 3 bases from J; junction bases left unmatched: 6. This CDR3 comprises 14 residues. The CDR3: CASGSGGFKETQYF. CDR3 sequence (DNA): TGTGCCAGCGGTAGCGGGGGGTTCAAAGAGACCCAGTACTTC.